Below are 25 T cell receptor beta chains sequenced from a single sample in a study of T cell changes during pregnancy in multiple sclerosis. Sequenced by immunoSEQ multiplex PCR; TCRdb stores in-frame clones only, minus some. The table includes about 47,000 clones, 80% to 90% detected once. Material: CD8+ T cells from peripheral blood mononuclear cells, obtained in the second trimester of pregnancy. The receptors here all came from a female donor with multiple sclerosis, enrolled in a pregnancy study.

This clone was counted between two and nine times. The genes are TRBV10-3 and TRBJ1-1; D is uncertain. Germline values: CDR1 ENHRY, CDR2 SYGVKD. The CDR3 covers 14 residues. Trimming removed 5 bases from V and 4 bases from J, with 14 bases in between. The CDR3 DNA reads as TGTGCCATCAGTCCTACGGGGATCCCCACTGAAGCTTTCTTT. The encoded protein is CAISPTGIPTEAFF.

This chain connects TRBV7-6 to TRBJ1-1; unclear D gene. Germline CDR1 reads SGHVS; CDR2 reads FNYEAQ. The CDR3 consists of 13 residues. Trimming removed 7 bases at V and 4 bases at J, with 13 bases between. The CDR3 DNA sequence: TGTGCCAGCACCTCTTTCGCGGGCACTGAAGCTTTCTTT. As protein: CASTSFAGTEAFF.

The V call is TRBV27, the J call TRBJ1-5; D unresolved. Germline V gene data show CDR1 as MNHEY and CDR2 as SMNVEV (reference sequence). The CDR3 extends over 17 amino acids. With 4 bases removed from V and 0 bases from J, the gap between germline ends came to 16 bases. The CDR3 sequence is CASSSRETLYSNQPQHF. The DNA for the CDR3 is TGTGCCAGCAGTTCCCGGGAGACACTCTATAGCAATCAGCCCCAGCATTTT.

The gene calls are TRBV2 and TRBJ2-7; TRBD1 matches at 7 bases. This CDR3 has 15 amino acids. Germline V gene data show CDR1 as SNHLY and CDR2 as FYNNEI. V shed 5 bases, J shed 2 bases, and the junction held 9 bases outside the gene matches. This CDR3 is CASSLNRDSTYEQYF. Here the CDR3 DNA reads TGTGCCAGCAGTCTCAACCGGGACAGCACCTACGAGCAGTACTTC.

V is TRBV7-9 and J is TRBJ1-2; 8 bases line up with TRBD1. The germline gives CDR1 SEHNR, CDR2 FQNEAQ (reference sequence). V shed 5 bases and J 4 bases; nucleotides not matched to a gene: 3. CDR3 length: 13 residues. DNA for the CDR3: TGTGCCAGCAGCCCAGGGGGCCCCTATGGCTACACCTTC. This gives the protein CASSPGGPYGYTF.

The chain employs TRBV9 and TRBJ2-7, with TRBD2 as a possible D gene (7 bases). Trimming took 3 bases from V and 6 from J, leaving 19 bases between them. Germline V gene data show CDR1 as SGDLS and CDR2 as YYNGEE. CDR3 length equals 15 residues. In DNA form, the CDR3 reads TGTGCCAGCAGCGCCTCCGTTGGGGGGGCTTTCGAGCAGTACTTC. Protein sequence: CASSASVGGAFEQYF.

The rearrangement uses TRBV15 and TRBJ1-2; D is unresolved. V lost 4 bases, J lost 5 bases, and 14 bases lay in between. Germline V gives CDR1 LNHNV, CDR2 YYDKDF (reference sequence). CDR3 length: 14 residues. The CDR3 region has the DNA TGTGCCACCAGCAACCCGGAGACGACTTATGGCTACACCTTC. The encoded protein is CATSNPETTYGYTF.

J is TRBJ2-7 and V is TRBV18; 10 positions agree with TRBD1. CDR3 length: 15 residues. V dropped 2 bases and J dropped 1; count of bases not matched to a gene: 2. Germline-derived CDR1 and CDR2 are KGHSH and LQKENI. For the CDR3, the DNA is TGTGCCAGCTCACCAGGGGGACAGGGGTCCTACGAGCAGTACTTC. Encoded protein: CASSPGGQGSYEQYF.

The chain joins TRBV19 to TRBJ2-7; TRBD1 agrees at 7 bases. Trimming cost V 5 bases and J 2 bases; bases outside gene matches: 6. Germline assignment: CDR1 LNHDA and CDR2 SQIVND (reference sequence). CDR3 length: 14 residues. As DNA, the CDR3 is TGTGCCAGTAGTCGGGACAGTAGGACCTACGAGCAGTACTTC. Its translation is CASSRDSRTYEQYF.

This chain uses TRBV5-1 with TRBJ2-7; possibly TRBD1 for D (5 bases). The V and J ends lost 2 bases and 2 bases respectively, with 8 bases between them. Germline CDR1 SGHRS, CDR2 YFSETQ. This CDR3 has 13 residues. CDR3 nucleotides: TGCGCCAGCAGCTTACAGGAAACCTACGAGCAGTACTTC. It specifies CASSLQETYEQYF.

The rearrangement joins TRBV2 to TRBJ2-7, with D perhaps matching TRBD2 (8 bases). The CDR3 consists of 19 residues. From germline, CDR1 is SNHLY and CDR2 FYNNEI. Trimming took 5 bases from V and 2 from J, leaving 28 bases between them. The CDR3 is CASSSTQLAAPGGTYEQYF. Written as DNA, the CDR3 is TGTGCCAGCAGTTCTACACAACTAGCGGCGCCAGGGGGGACCTACGAGCAGTACTTC.

This chain connects TRBV27 to TRBJ2-1; 9 nucleotides agree with TRBD1. CDR3 length equals 15 residues. The V gene end was trimmed by 2 bases and the J gene end by 6 bases; junction bases not matched to a gene: 5. Germline CDR1 reads MNHEY; CDR2 reads SMNVEV (reference sequence). Written as DNA, the CDR3 is TGTGCCAGCAGTTTAAGTACAGGGGGCATCAATGAGCAGTTCTTC. Translation gives CASSLSTGGINEQFF.

The CDR3 coding sequence is TGTGCCAGCAGCCAGGACAGGCTCTACGAGCAGTACTTC. This translates into CASSQDRLYEQYF. V is TRBV4-2 and J is TRBJ2-7, with 7 bases fitting TRBD1. CDR1 is LGHNA, CDR2 YNFKEQ, per germline. Losses at the gene ends were 3 bases for V and 3 bases for J; bases not matched to a gene: 2. The CDR3 loop spans 13 amino acids.

The V call is TRBV6-4, the J call TRBJ2-7; D uncertain. V dropped 6 bases and J dropped 7 bases, with 16 bases sitting between them. Germline V gives CDR1 MRHNA, CDR2 SNTAGT. This CDR3 is built from 13 residues. The CDR3 sequence: CASSITVSGEQYF. CDR3 DNA: TGTGCCAGCAGCATTACCGTATCAGGAGAGCAGTACTTC.

The V call is TRBV6-1, the J call TRBJ2-5; no clear D gene. The CDR3 covers 13 residues. Germline V gene sequence: CDR1 MNHNS, CDR2 SASEGT. Trimming stripped 2 bases from V and 2 bases from J, with 6 bases between. CDR3: CASSEFLQETQYF. In nucleotides, the CDR3 is TGTGCCAGCAGTGAATTTCTACAAGAGACCCAGTACTTC.

This clone was observed once. The chain uses TRBV13 and TRBJ2-2, with 9 bases matching TRBD1. V gave up 5 bases and J gave up 6 bases; unmatched junction bases: 10. Germline V lookup: CDR1 PRHDT, CDR2 FYEKMQ (reference sequence). This CDR3 region has 16 residues. CDR3 amino acids: CASSMRGQGSAGELFF. In nucleotides, the CDR3 is TGTGCCAGCAGCATGCGCGGACAGGGGTCGGCCGGGGAGCTGTTTTTT. The entire variable domain, with the rest obtained from reference TRBV13 and TRBJ2-2, is as follows: AAGVIQSPRHLIKEKRETATLKCYPIPRHDTVYWYQQGPGQDPQFLISFYEKMQSDKGSIPDRFSAQQFSDYHSELNMSSLELGDSALYFCASSMRGQGSAGELFFGEGSRLTVL.

This chain connects TRBV18 to TRBJ2-7; D remains unclear. From germline, CDR1 is KGHSH and CDR2 LQKENI. The CDR3 is 16 residues long. Trimming removed 1 base at V and 5 bases at J, with 18 bases between. CDR3 sequence reads: CASSPRTRRYGNEQYF. CDR3 nucleotides: TGTGCCAGCTCACCACGTACGAGGAGATATGGTAACGAGCAGTACTTC.

The V call is TRBV9, the J call TRBJ2-1; tentative D call: TRBD2 (7 bases). The CDR3 has 17 amino acids. The germline CDR1 and CDR2 sequences are SGDLS and YYNGEE. The germline V and J ends were trimmed by 2 bases and 10 bases, with 25 bases remaining between them. Here the CDR3 DNA reads TGTGCCAGCAGCGTCGACCCTAGAGGGAGGGACCAGGGGGAGCAGTTCTTC. Translating it yields CASSVDPRGRDQGEQFF.

The sample holds many counts of this clone. A read error may account for a junction end that differs from germline. The J gene is TRBJ1-2, the V gene TRBV6-5; 7 bases fit TRBD1. This CDR3 is built from 12 residues. CDR1 and CDR2 (germline): MNHEY, SVGAGI. In nucleotides, the CDR3 is TGTGCCAGCAGTTACGGACTGACGGGACAGATCTTC. Translated, it gives CASSYGLTGQIF.

V is TRBV29-1 and J is TRBJ1-2, with unresolved D. Germline CDR1 is SQVTM and CDR2 is ANQGSEA. With 0 bases removed from V and 0 bases from J, the gap between germline ends came to 8 bases. The CDR3 length is 14 residues. The CDR3 is CSVEDKDSNYGYTF. DNA for the CDR3: TGCAGCGTTGAAGACAAAGACTCTAACTATGGCTACACCTTC.

This chain links TRBV6-1 with TRBJ1-2; 12 bases map to TRBD1. CDR1 and CDR2 from the germline V gene are MNHNS and SASEGT. The CDR3 extends over 18 amino acids. V lost 4 bases to trimming and J lost 4 bases; unmatched junction nucleotides: 13. Here the CDR3 reads CASSGDRGLWLGAYGYTF. The CDR3 DNA reads as TGTGCCAGCAGTGGGGACAGGGGGCTCTGGTTGGGGGCCTATGGCTACACCTTC.

The chain has TRBV7-3 and TRBJ2-2, with 13 bases fitting TRBD2. This CDR3 has 16 amino acids. The germline gives CDR1 SGHTA, CDR2 FQGTGA. Germline trimming cut 4 bases from V and 6 bases from J; bases unmatched to any gene: 5. The CDR3 region has the DNA TGTGCCAGCAGCTCGCTGGGACTAGCGGGACCCGGGGAGCTGTTTTTT. Translated, it gives CASSSLGLAGPGELFF.

The chain recombines TRBV6-4 with TRBJ1-2; TRBD1 matches at 7 bases. This CDR3 is built from 12 residues. J was trimmed by 2 bases and V by 6 bases; bases with no gene match: 0. Germline CDR1 is MRHNA and CDR2 is SNTAGT. In DNA form, the CDR3 reads TGTGCCAGCAGGACAGGGAACTATGGCTACACCTTC. This encodes CASRTGNYGYTF.

The gene calls are TRBV27 and TRBJ1-1; the match to TRBD1 covers 8 bases. V gave up 4 bases and J gave up 6 bases; unmatched junction bases: 10. From germline, CDR1 is MNHEY and CDR2 SMNVEV (reference sequence). CDR3 length: 15 amino acids. The chain's CDR3 is CASSSRRGRKAEAFF. As DNA, the CDR3 is TGTGCCAGCAGTTCGCGCAGGGGGCGGAAGGCTGAAGCTTTCTTT.

This clone came up once. The rearrangement uses TRBV7-3 and TRBJ1-2, with D possibly being TRBD1 (6 bases). Trimming took off 4 bases at V and 14 bases at J, with 20 bases between the two ends. The CDR3 sequence is 13 residues long. Germline values: CDR1 SGHTA, CDR2 FQGTGA. CDR3 region: CASSSDGQTPYTF. As DNA, the CDR3 is TGTGCCAGCAGCTCCGACGGACAGACTCCGTATACCTTC.